Below are 9 T cell receptor beta chains sequenced from a single sample in a study of T cells in Graves' hyperthyroidism and ophthalmopathy. Researchers amplified the TCR beta CDR3 regions from RNA transcripts. HTBI primers were used for first-round RT-PCR of the TCR CDR3. TCRdb reprocessed the multiplex PCR reads via MiXCR and lists one record per CDR3 protein. The data hold approximately 500,000 distinct CDR3 sequences, with 40% to 55% observed a single time. Input material: peripheral blood or thyroid tissue (not recorded which). The receptors come from a young woman with Graves' hyperthyroidism.

This chain links TRBV29-1 with TRBJ1-1; possible D gene TRBD1, 6 bases. Germline loops: CDR1 SQVTM, CDR2 ANQGSEA. The CDR3 totals 12 residues. The germline V and J ends were trimmed by 7 bases and 4 bases, with 13 bases remaining between them. The CDR3 reads CSGWQGITEAFF. The DNA for the CDR3 is TGCAGCGGATGGCAGGGGATCACTGAAGCTTTCTTT.

This chain connects TRBV25-1 to TRBJ2-7; 14 nucleotides match TRBD2. The junction had 17 bases not matched to a gene; V was cut back by 7 bases and J by 0 bases. The CDR3 runs to 20 residues. Germline CDR1 reads MGHDK; CDR2 reads SYGVNS. The DNA for the CDR3 is TGTGCCAGCAAAGGCCTAGGAGGACTAGCGGGAGGAGGAGCCTCCTACGAGCAGTACTTC. Amino acids: CASKGLGGLAGGGASYEQYF.

V and J are TRBV20-1 and TRBJ1-4, with TRBD1 as a possible D gene (6 bases). Deletions cut 6 bases from V and 8 bases from J, with 16 bases between. CDR1 is DFQATT, CDR2 SNEGSKA, per germline (reference sequence). The CDR3 runs to 13 residues. CDR3 DNA sequence: TGCAGTGCAACGGGACTAGGGGGGGAAAAACTGTTTTTT. Translating it yields CSATGLGGEKLFF.

This clonotype has ten or more counts. One end of the junction does not line up with germline, which may come from a read error. The chain recombines TRBV12-3 or TRBV12-4 with TRBJ1-3; no definite D call. The CDR3 totals 14 residues. CDR3 protein: CASKTPRSGNAIYF. As DNA, the CDR3 is TGTGCCAGCAAAACTCCCCGCTCTGGAAACGCCATATATTTT.

J is TRBJ1-1 and V is TRBV29-1; D gene uncertain. With 8 bases removed from V and 0 bases from J, the gap between germline ends came to 10 bases. The CDR3 is made up of 12 amino acids. CDR1 and CDR2 (germline): SQVTM, ANQGSEA. CDR3 residues: CSLGALNTEAFF. The CDR3 DNA is TGCAGCTTGGGCGCCCTGAACACTGAAGCTTTCTTT.

A note on this clonotype: Being one base from a much bigger clone, this may be a read error. This is likely a read error, given that the CDR3 carries no conserved phenylalanine or tryptophan at its end. The chain employs TRBV5-5 and TRBJ1-1; D may be TRBD1 (6 bases). The CDR3 totals 16 residues. CDR1 SGHKS and CDR2 YYEKEE come from the germline V gene (reference sequence). The V end was cut by 5 bases, the J end by 2 bases, with 19 bases between. CDR3 coding DNA: TGTGCCAGCAGTCCCGGGACACCAAAAATAAACACTGAAGCTTTCTCT. Protein product: CASSPGTPKINTEAFS.

This clonotype was seen only a few times. A much larger clone differs by one base, so this may be a read error. The gene calls are TRBV4-3 and TRBJ1-2; TRBD1 might be the D (5 bases). Germline V CDR1 and CDR2: LGHNA, YSLEER. This CDR3 comprises 14 residues. Trimming cost V 1 base and J 7 bases, with 13 bases left between them. The CDR3 region is CASSQVTSGPGYTF. CDR3 sequence (DNA): TGCGCCAGCAGCCAAGTCACCTCAGGGCCTGGCTACACCTTC.

This clonotype showed up just a few times. The chain employs TRBV6-6 and TRBJ2-3; 8 bases map to TRBD2. The CDR3 is 13 residues long. The V segment lost 5 bases and the J segment 5 bases; nucleotides outside the gene matches: 3. CDR1 and CDR2 (germline): MNHNY, SVGAGI (reference sequence). The CDR3 bases are TGTGCCAGCAGTGCGCTAGCGGGAGATACGCAGTATTTT. Amino acids: CASSALAGDTQYF.

This clonotype was counted at least ten times. CDR3: CASSTLGQAQYF. The DNA for the CDR3 is TGTGCCAGCAGTACTCTGGGGCAGGCCCAGTACTTC. The chain recombines TRBV27 with TRBJ2-5, with D tentatively TRBD1 (5 bases). V lost 5 bases to trimming and J lost 9 bases, with 13 bases between them. Germline loops: CDR1 MNHEY, CDR2 SMNVEV (reference sequence). The CDR3 loop spans 12 amino acids.